Detailed here is one TCR beta chain. Its antigen remains unidentified. PCR involved 60 Vbeta and 13 Jbeta primers. Produced via immunoSEQ multiplex PCR; TCRdb's table is partial and in-frame only. Of 150,000 to 200,000 clones in the sample, 70% to 80% were seen once. This record comes from a study of cytomegalovirus exposure and HLA in healthy donors. The study's findings and limits: A prior analysis recorded that most TCR beta V segments were productive about 87% or about 30% of the time. Association of roughly 18,000 TCR beta sequences with HLA alleles was found at 0.05 false discovery rate in a later analysis.

The CDR3 has 15 residues. V lost 0 bases, J lost 8 bases, and 2 bases stayed unmatched. Germline assignment: CDR1 MRHNA and CDR2 SNTAGT. The chain carries TRBV6-4 and TRBJ2-1, with 12 bases lining up with TRBD2. Sequencing was carried out using PBMCs. The sequence was obtained from a male donor in good health and CMV-seronegative. This CDR3 reads CASSDSTSGSHEQFF. The CDR3 coding sequence is TGTGCCAGCAGTGACTCGACTAGCGGGAGCCATGAGCAGTTCTTC.